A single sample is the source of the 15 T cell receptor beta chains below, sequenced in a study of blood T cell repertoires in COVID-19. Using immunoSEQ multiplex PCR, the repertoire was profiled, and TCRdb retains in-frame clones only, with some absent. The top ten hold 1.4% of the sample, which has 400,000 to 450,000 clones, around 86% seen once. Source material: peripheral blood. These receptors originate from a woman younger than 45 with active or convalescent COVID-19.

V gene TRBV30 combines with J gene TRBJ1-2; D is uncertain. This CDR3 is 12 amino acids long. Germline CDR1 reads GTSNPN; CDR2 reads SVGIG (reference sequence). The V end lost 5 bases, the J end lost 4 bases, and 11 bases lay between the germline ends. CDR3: CAWERWPYGYTF. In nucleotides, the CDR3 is TGTGCCTGGGAGCGTTGGCCCTATGGCTACACCTTC. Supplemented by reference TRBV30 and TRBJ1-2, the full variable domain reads SQTIHQWPATLVQPVGSPLSLECTVEGTSNPNLYWYRQAAGRGLQLLFYSVGIGQISSEVPQNLSASRPQDRQFILSSKKLLLSDSGFYLCAWERWPYGYTFGSGTRLTVV.

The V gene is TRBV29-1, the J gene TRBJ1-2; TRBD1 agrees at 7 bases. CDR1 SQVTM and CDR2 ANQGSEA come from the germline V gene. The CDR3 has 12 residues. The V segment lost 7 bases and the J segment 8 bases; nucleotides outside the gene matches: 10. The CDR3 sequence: CSAQQGTGGYTF. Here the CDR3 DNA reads TGCAGCGCTCAACAGGGGACGGGCGGCTACACCTTC.

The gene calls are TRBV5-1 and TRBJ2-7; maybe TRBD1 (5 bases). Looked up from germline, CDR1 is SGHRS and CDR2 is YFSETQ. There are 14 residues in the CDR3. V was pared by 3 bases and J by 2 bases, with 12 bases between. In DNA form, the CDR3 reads TGCGCCAGCAGCTCCCGGGTAGGGGCCTACGAGCAGTACTTC. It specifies CASSSRVGAYEQYF.

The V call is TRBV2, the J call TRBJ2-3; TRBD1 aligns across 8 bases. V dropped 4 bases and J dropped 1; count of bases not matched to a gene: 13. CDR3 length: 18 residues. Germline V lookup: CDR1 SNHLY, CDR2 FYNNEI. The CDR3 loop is CASSVLGQGGWRTDTQYF. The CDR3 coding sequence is TGTGCCAGCAGTGTCCTCGGACAGGGCGGTTGGCGCACAGATACGCAGTATTTT.

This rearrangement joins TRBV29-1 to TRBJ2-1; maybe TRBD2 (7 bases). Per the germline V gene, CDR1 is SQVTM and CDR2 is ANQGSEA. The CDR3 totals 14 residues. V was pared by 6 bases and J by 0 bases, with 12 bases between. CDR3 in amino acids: CSVTAGASYNEQFF. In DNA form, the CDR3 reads TGCAGCGTCACCGCGGGGGCCTCCTACAATGAGCAGTTCTTC.

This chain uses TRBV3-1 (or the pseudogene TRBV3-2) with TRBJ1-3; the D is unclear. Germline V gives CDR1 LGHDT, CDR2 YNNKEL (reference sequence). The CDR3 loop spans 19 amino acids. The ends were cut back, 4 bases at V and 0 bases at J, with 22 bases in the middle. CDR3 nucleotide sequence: TGTGCCAGCAGCCTCTATCATCAATCCCGAGTGTACTCTGGAAACACCATATATTTT. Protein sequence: CASSLYHQSRVYSGNTIYF.

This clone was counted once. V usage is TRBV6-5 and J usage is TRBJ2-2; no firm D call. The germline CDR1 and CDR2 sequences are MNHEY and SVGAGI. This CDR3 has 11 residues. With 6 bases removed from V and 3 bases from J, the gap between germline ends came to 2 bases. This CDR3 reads CASSDTGELFF. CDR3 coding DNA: TGTGCCAGCAGCGACACCGGGGAGCTGTTTTTT.

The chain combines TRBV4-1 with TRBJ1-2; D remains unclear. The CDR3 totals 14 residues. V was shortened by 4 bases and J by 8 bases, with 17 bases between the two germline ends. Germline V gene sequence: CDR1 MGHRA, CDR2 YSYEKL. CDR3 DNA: TGCGCCAGCAGCCCCCCTGACATTTTATGGGGCTACACCTTC. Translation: CASSPPDILWGYTF.

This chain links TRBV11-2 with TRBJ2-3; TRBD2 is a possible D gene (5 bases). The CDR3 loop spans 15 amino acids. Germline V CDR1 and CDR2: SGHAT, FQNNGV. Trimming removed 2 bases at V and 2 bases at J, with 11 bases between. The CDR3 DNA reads TGTGCCAGCAGCTTAAAGAGGGTCTACACAGATACGCAGTATTTT. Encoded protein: CASSLKRVYTDTQYF. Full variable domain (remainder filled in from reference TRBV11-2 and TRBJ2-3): EAGVAQSPRYKIIEKRQSVAFWCNPISGHATLYWYQQILGQGPKLLIQFQNNGVVDDSQLPKDRFSAERLKGVDSTLKIQPAKLEDSAVYLCASSLKRVYTDTQYFGPGTRLTVL.

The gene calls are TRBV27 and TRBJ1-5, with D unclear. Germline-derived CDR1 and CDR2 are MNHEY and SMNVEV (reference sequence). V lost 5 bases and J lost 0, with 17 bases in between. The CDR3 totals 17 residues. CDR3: CASSPLLLADSNQPQHF. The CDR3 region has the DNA TGTGCCAGCAGTCCCCTACTTTTGGCGGATAGCAATCAGCCCCAGCATTTT.

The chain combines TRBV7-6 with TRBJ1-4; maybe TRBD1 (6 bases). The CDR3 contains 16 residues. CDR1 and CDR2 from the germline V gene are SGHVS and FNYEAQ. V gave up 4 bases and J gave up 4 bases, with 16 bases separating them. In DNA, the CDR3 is TGTGCCAGCAGCTATGTCGGGGGGCTCGATAATGAAAAACTGTTTTTT. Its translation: CASSYVGGLDNEKLFF.

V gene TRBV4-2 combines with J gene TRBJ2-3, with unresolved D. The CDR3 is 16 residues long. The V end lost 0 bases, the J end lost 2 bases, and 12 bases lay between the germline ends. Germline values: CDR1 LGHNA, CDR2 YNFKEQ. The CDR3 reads CASSQDVGTFTDTQYF. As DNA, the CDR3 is TGTGCCAGCAGCCAAGATGTGGGCACGTTCACAGATACGCAGTATTTT.

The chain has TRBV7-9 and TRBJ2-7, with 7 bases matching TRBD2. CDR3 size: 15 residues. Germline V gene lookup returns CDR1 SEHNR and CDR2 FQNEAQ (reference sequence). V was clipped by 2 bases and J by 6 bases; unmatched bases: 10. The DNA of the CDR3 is TGTGCCAGCAGCTTAAATGGAGCGGGGAAGGGCGAGCAGTACTTC. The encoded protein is CASSLNGAGKGEQYF. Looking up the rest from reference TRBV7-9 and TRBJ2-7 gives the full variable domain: DTGVSQNPRHKITKRGQNVTFRCDPISEHNRLYWYRQTLGQGPEFLTYFQNEAQLEKSRLLSDRFSAERPKGSFSTLEIQRTEQGDSAMYLCASSLNGAGKGEQYFGPGTRLTVT.

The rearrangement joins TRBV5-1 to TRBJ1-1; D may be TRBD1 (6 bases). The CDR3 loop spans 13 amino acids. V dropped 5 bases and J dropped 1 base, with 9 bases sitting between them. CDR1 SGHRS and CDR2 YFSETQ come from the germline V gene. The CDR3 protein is CASRGGENTEAFF. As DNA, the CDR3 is TGCGCCAGCAGAGGGGGGGAGAACACTGAAGCTTTCTTT.

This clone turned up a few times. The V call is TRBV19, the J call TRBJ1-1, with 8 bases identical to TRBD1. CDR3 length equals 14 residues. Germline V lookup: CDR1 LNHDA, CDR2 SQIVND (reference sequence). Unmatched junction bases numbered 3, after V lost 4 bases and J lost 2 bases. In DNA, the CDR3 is TGTGCCAGTAGTACCGGGACAGGCAACACTGAAGCTTTCTTT. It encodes CASSTGTGNTEAFF. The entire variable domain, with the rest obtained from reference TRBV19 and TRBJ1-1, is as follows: DGGITQSPKYLFRKEGQNVTLSCEQNLNHDAMYWYRQDPGQGLRLIYYSQIVNDFQKGDIAEGYSVSREKKESFPLTVTSAQKNPTAFYLCASSTGTGNTEAFFGQGTRLTVV.